Listed here are 30 T cell receptor beta chains from one sample, sequenced in a study of response to subunit inactivated influenza vaccine. Using its own MiXCR run on the RT-PCR reads, TCRdb lists one record per CDR3 protein. The profile covers approximately 500,000 distinct CDR3 sequences, with roughly 13% appearing a single time and about an eighth taken by the ten largest. Sequencing was performed on PBMCs from blood, taken more than 35 days after vaccination. These receptors all stem from a man in his forties or fifties who received an inactivated influenza vaccine.

A few counts support this clonotype. The CDR3 is CASSAGGPGFGYTF. For the CDR3, the DNA is TGTGCCAGCAGTGCAGGCGGTCCAGGGTTTGGCTACACCTTC. The chain links TRBV12-3 or TRBV12-4 to TRBJ1-2; maybe TRBD1 (5 bases). Between the trimmed V and J ends, which lost 5 bases and 7 bases, there was a span of 17 bases. The CDR3 has 14 amino acids.

This clonotype appeared a few times. The genes are TRBV27 and TRBJ2-1, with a possible D match to TRBD2 (5 bases). CDR3 length: 14 amino acids. CDR1 is MNHEY, CDR2 SMNVEV, per germline (reference sequence). V lost 4 bases and J lost 7, with 14 bases in between. CDR3 in amino acids: CASSSPIRGNEQFF. CDR3 DNA: TGTGCCAGCAGTTCACCTATACGAGGGAATGAGCAGTTCTTC.

V and J are TRBV28 and TRBJ1-2; D call uncertain. This CDR3 spans 17 amino acids. Trimming shortened V by 6 bases and J by 4 bases, and 24 bases separated the two germline ends. Per the germline V gene, CDR1 is MDHEN and CDR2 is SYDVKM. CDR3 sequence: CASRLGVRVGGSYGYTF. The DNA for the CDR3 is TGTGCCAGCAGGCTAGGCGTACGGGTGGGCGGAAGCTATGGCTACACCTTC.

This clonotype was seen only a few times. This rearrangement joins TRBV24-1 to TRBJ1-5; weak D call: TRBD1 (6 bases). This CDR3 has 13 residues. Germline CDR1 and CDR2: KGHDR and SFDVKD. V was clipped by 5 bases and J by 2 bases, with 6 bases between them. The CDR3 region has the DNA TGTGCCACCAGTGGACAGGGCAATCAGCCCCAGCATTTT. This translates into CATSGQGNQPQHF.

V gene TRBV6-1 combines with J gene TRBJ2-1; 11 bases line up with TRBD2. The CDR3 spans 17 residues. The junction had 16 bases not matched to a gene; V was cut back by 6 bases and J by 9 bases. Germline V gives CDR1 MNHNS, CDR2 SASEGT. As DNA, the CDR3 is TGTGCCAGCAGCCATAGCGGGGGGGCCCTCGGGATGATTGAGCAGTTCTTC. Its protein product is CASSHSGGALGMIEQFF.

The V and J genes are TRBV5-5 and TRBJ1-1, with 8 bases identical to TRBD1. The CDR3 has 14 amino acids. In germline, CDR1 is SGHKS, CDR2 YYEKEE (reference sequence). The ends lost 1 base at V and 4 bases at J; junction bases unmatched: 3. The CDR3 region has the DNA TGTGCCAGCAGCTTGACAGGGGGGATCACTGAAGCTTTCTTT. Translated, it gives CASSLTGGITEAFF.

This clonotype has more than one count but fewer than ten. The chain couples TRBV20-1 to TRBJ2-1, with TRBD2 identical over 7 bases. V was clipped by 6 bases and J by 12 bases; unmatched bases: 14. Germline V gene data show CDR1 as DFQATT and CDR2 as SNEGSKA (reference sequence). CDR3 length: 13 amino acids. CDR3 DNA sequence: TGCAGTGCCAGTGAGGAAGCGGGAATAGGGCAGTTCTTC. This gives the protein CSASEEAGIGQFF.

With respect to this clonotype: The junction departs from germline at one end; a sequencing error may be responsible. The V call is TRBV5-8, the J call TRBJ1-2; TRBD1 matches at 7 bases. The CDR3 is 16 residues long. CDR1 is SGHTS and CDR2 is YDEGEE in the germline V gene. The CDR3 loop reads CAISLTQTGSSYGYTF. DNA for the CDR3: TGTGCCATCAGCTTAACTCAGACAGGGTCTAGCTATGGCTACACCTTC.

This clonotype has at least ten counts. The chain recombines TRBV5-5 with TRBJ2-1; 9 nucleotides agree with TRBD1. V was pared by 1 base and J by 4 bases, with 3 bases of the junction left unmatched. CDR1 and CDR2 (germline): SGHKS, YYEKEE (reference sequence). The CDR3 contains 15 residues. CDR3 sequence: CASSLRTGEYNEQFF. DNA for the CDR3: TGTGCCAGCAGCTTGCGGACAGGGGAGTACAATGAGCAGTTCTTC.

J is TRBJ2-7 and V is TRBV21-1; the table assigns TRBD2, which was not confirmed against the DNA. TRBV21-1 is annotated as a pseudogene. CDR3 length: 16 residues. The CDR3 reads CASSKLSSGRCYEQYF. The CDR3 DNA follows: TGTGCCAGCAGCAAACTTTCTAGCGGGAGGTGTTACGAGCAGTACTTC.

This clonotype was found many times. The chain recombines TRBV3-1 with TRBJ1-1; 7 nucleotides match TRBD1. This CDR3 is built from 14 residues. Per germline, CDR1 LGHDT and CDR2 YNNKEL (reference sequence). The V and J ends lost 1 base and 5 bases, in that order; junction bases with no gene match: 4. CDR3 protein: CASSQGQGGTEAFF. In DNA, the CDR3 is TGTGCCAGCAGCCAAGGGCAGGGGGGGACTGAAGCTTTCTTT.

In its sample, this clonotype was seen many times. This chain uses TRBV12-3 or TRBV12-4 with TRBJ1-1; D is unclear. CDR3 length: 15 amino acids. V gave up 0 bases and J gave up 1 base, with 9 bases separating them. This CDR3 reads CASSLAATWNTEAFF. The DNA for the CDR3 is TGTGCCAGCAGTTTAGCGGCAACTTGGAACACTGAAGCTTTCTTT.

In its sample, this clonotype was seen a few times. V and J are TRBV2 and TRBJ2-1; possibly TRBD1 for D (6 bases). Deletions cut 7 bases from V and 7 bases from J, with 20 bases between. Germline V gene sequence: CDR1 SNHLY, CDR2 FYNNEI. The CDR3 spans 15 residues. The CDR3 region has the DNA TGTGCCAGCACCTCACAGGGCGCCCCGGGGAATGAGCAGTTCTTC. Translated, it gives CASTSQGAPGNEQFF.

Written as DNA, the CDR3 is TGTGCCAGCAGCGCCGACGGGGGAGCGGGGACCCAGTACTTC. Translating gives CASSADGGAGTQYF. The chain carries TRBV9 and TRBJ2-5; D possibly corresponds to TRBD2 (6 bases). Germline CDR1 is SGDLS and CDR2 is YYNGEE. The CDR3 runs 14 residues. Between the trimmed V and J ends, which lost 3 bases and 7 bases, there was a span of 16 bases.

As DNA, the CDR3 is TGTGCCAGCAGTACCAGGTGGGCCGTCGGGCAAGAGACCCAGTACTTC. Amino acid sequence: CASSTRWAVGQETQYF. This chain uses TRBV6-2 or TRBV6-3 with TRBJ2-5; D unclear. The CDR3 is made up of 16 amino acids. Germline values: CDR1 MNHEY, CDR2 SVGEGT. Trimming pared 5 bases from V and 2 bases from J, leaving 18 bases between.

This clonotype appeared many times. The genes are TRBV20-1 and TRBJ1-1; possibly TRBD1 for D (5 bases). Germline assignment: CDR1 DFQATT and CDR2 SNEGSKA (reference sequence). V was clipped by 0 bases and J by 0 bases, with 11 bases between them. This CDR3 comprises 15 residues. In DNA, the CDR3 is TGCAGTGCTAGAGATCCGGGACGGATGAACACTGAAGCTTTCTTT. Encoded protein: CSARDPGRMNTEAFF.

The chain recombines TRBV7-2 with TRBJ1-6; the D is unclear. The CDR3 is made up of 16 amino acids. The germline V gene encodes CDR1 SGHTA and CDR2 FQGNSA. The germline V and J ends were trimmed by 3 bases and 6 bases, with 15 bases remaining between them. CDR3 nucleotide sequence: TGTGCCAGCAGCTTCCTCGTATCGGGGATTAATTCACCCCTCCACTTT. Translated, it gives CASSFLVSGINSPLHF.

The chain recombines TRBV24-1 with TRBJ1-4; a possible D gene is TRBD1 (6 bases). The CDR3 runs 14 residues. Deletions cut 4 bases from V and 6 bases from J, with 11 bases between. Germline V gives CDR1 KGHDR, CDR2 SFDVKD. This CDR3 is CATSEGTPDEKLFF. DNA for the CDR3: TGTGCCACCAGTGAAGGGACACCGGATGAAAAACTGTTTTTT.

V is TRBV20-1 and J is TRBJ2-7; 9 nucleotides match TRBD2. The V and J ends lost 0 bases and 6 bases, in that order; junction bases with no gene match: 9. The CDR3 is 15 amino acids. The germline V gene has CDR1 DFQATT and CDR2 SNEGSKA (reference sequence). The CDR3 reads CSARDSAGGPGEQYF. CDR3 sequence (DNA): TGCAGTGCTAGAGATTCGGCGGGAGGGCCGGGCGAGCAGTACTTC.

This clonotype was picked up a small number of times. The rearrangement links TRBV7-8 to TRBJ2-2, with a weak D call TRBD2 (6 bases). CDR1 and CDR2 (germline): SGHVS, FQNEAQ. V was trimmed by 1 base and J by 7 bases, leaving 13 bases between them. CDR3 length: 15 amino acids. The CDR3 DNA reads TGTGCCAGCAGCTTAGTGTCAGGGAGGAACGGGGAGCTGTTTTTT. Amino acids: CASSLVSGRNGELFF.

This clonotype has just a few counts. The CDR3 DNA reads TGTGCCAGCAGTTCCATGGTACTAGCGGGTAGAATCAATGAGCAGTTCTTC. Protein: CASSSMVLAGRINEQFF. This sequence joins TRBV6-2 or TRBV6-3 and TRBJ2-1, with 9 bases lining up with TRBD2. This CDR3 comprises 17 residues. Germline lookup yields CDR1 MNHEY and CDR2 SVGEGT. V lost 4 bases and J lost 6; bases outside the gene matches: 13.

The genes are TRBV20-1 and TRBJ2-5; D is uncertain. The CDR3 has 13 amino acids. Trimming shortened V by 6 bases and J by 5 bases, and 16 bases separated the two germline ends. The V gene's germline CDR1 is DFQATT and CDR2 SNEGSKA (reference sequence). Written as DNA, the CDR3 is TGCAGTGCAACAGAGGCCCCGAGGGAGACCCAGTACTTC. Translated: CSATEAPRETQYF.

Comments on this clonotype: At one boundary the junction diverges from the germline segment, which might be a read error. The chain uses TRBV20-1 and TRBJ1-6; D gene uncertain. The CDR3 totals 14 residues. Per germline, CDR1 DFQATT and CDR2 SNEGSKA (reference sequence). CDR3 in amino acids: CSAGDRTFNSPLHF. DNA of the CDR3: TGCAGTGCTGGAGATCGGACGTTCAATTCACCCCTCCACTTT.

V and J are TRBV7-9 and TRBJ1-2; TRBD1 matches 7 bases. V was pared by 2 bases and J by 2 bases, with 5 bases of the junction left unmatched. Germline V gene sequence: CDR1 SEHNR, CDR2 FQNEAQ (reference sequence). The length of the CDR3 is 15 residues. This CDR3 is CASSLSGTANYGYTF. The CDR3 nucleotides are TGTGCCAGCAGCTTATCCGGGACAGCGAACTATGGCTACACCTTC.

This chain uses TRBV12-3 or TRBV12-4 with TRBJ2-5; 7 bases map to TRBD2. The CDR3 totals 15 residues. The trim removed 2 bases at V and 7 bases at J, leaving 10 bases unmatched. In DNA form, the CDR3 reads TGTGCCAGCAGTTTACCCTTCGACGTAGCGGGGACCCAGTACTTC. It is translated as CASSLPFDVAGTQYF.

This chain connects TRBV21-1 to TRBJ2-7. TRBV21-1 is labeled a pseudogene. The CDR3 covers 11 residues. The CDR3 region has the DNA TGTGCCAGCAGTTCTACCGACGAGCAGTACTTC. It specifies CASSSTDEQYF.

The V call is TRBV6-1, the J call TRBJ1-5; 8 bases fit TRBD1. Per germline, CDR1 MNHNS and CDR2 SASEGT. CDR3 size: 12 residues. V trimming: 6 bases; J trimming: 11 bases; junction bases outside the gene matches: 6. The DNA of the CDR3 is TGTGCCAGCAGGGACAGGGTTGGGGCCCAGCATTTT. This codes for CASRDRVGAQHF.

This chain joins TRBV7-7 and TRBJ2-1; a weak D match, TRBD2 (6 bases). V lost 10 bases and J 1 base, leaving 26 bases between the germline ends. The CDR3 is 18 amino acids. Germline V gene data show CDR1 as SSHAT and CDR2 as FNYEAQ (reference sequence). The CDR3 reads CAISFDDLGGRSYNEQFF. CDR3 coding DNA: TGTGCCATCAGTTTCGACGATTTGGGGGGTAGATCCTACAATGAGCAGTTCTTC.

This clonotype was picked up many times. The rearrangement joins TRBV28 to TRBJ2-1, with a weak D call TRBD2 (5 bases). Per the germline V gene, CDR1 is MDHEN and CDR2 is SYDVKM. This CDR3 has 15 amino acids. Trimming took 6 bases from V and 4 from J, leaving 16 bases between them. The CDR3 loop is CASSLRDRTYNEQFF. For the CDR3, the DNA is TGTGCCAGCAGCCTTCGGGATCGTACTTACAATGAGCAGTTCTTC.

The chain is built from TRBV20-1 and TRBJ2-7; D is possibly TRBD1 (6 bases). The CDR3 is 14 residues long. The V and J ends lost 0 bases and 1 base respectively, with 10 bases between them. Germline V gives CDR1 DFQATT, CDR2 SNEGSKA (reference sequence). CDR3 sequence (DNA): TGCAGTGCTAGAGAGACAGGATATTCCTACGAGCAGTACTTC. Its protein product is CSARETGYSYEQYF.